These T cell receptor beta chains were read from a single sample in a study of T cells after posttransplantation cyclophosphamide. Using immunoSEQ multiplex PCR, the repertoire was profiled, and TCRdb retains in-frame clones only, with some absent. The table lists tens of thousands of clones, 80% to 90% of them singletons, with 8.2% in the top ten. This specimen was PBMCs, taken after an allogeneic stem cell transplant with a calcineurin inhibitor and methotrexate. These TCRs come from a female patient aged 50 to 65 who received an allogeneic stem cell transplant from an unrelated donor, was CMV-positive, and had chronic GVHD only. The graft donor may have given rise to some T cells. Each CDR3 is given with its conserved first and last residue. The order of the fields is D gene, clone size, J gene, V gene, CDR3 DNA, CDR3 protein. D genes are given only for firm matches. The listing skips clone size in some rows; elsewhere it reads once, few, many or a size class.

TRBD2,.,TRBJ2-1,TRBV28,TGTGCCAGCAGTTTACTACCGGGACTACAAAGATCGGCCTATGAGCAGTTCTTC,CASSLLPGLQRSAYEQFF
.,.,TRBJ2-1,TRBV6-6,TGTGCCAGCAGTTACCGCCCTAGCCCCTACAATGAGCAGTTCTTC,CASSYRPSPYNEQFF
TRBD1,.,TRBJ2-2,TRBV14,TGTGCCAGCAGCCCCGGGACAGGGGACACCGGGGAGCTGTTTTTT,CASSPGTGDTGELFF
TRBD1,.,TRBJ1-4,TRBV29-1,TGCAGCGTTGGGGACAGGGGGCGAGGACTGTTTTTT,CSVGDRGRGLFF
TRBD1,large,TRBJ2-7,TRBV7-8,TGTGCCAGCAGCTCGACCGGGGGAGGACAGGGTTCATCCTACGAGCAGTACTTC,CASSSTGGGQGSSYEQYF
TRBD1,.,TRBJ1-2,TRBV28,TGTGCCAGCAGTTTTATTGGAATAGGGACAGGGGAGGTCTATGGCTACACCTTC,CASSFIGIGTGEVYGYTF
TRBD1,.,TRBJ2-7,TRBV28,TGTGCCAGCAGTCCCGGACAGGGCGATGAGTACGAGCAGTACTTC,CASSPGQGDEYEQYF
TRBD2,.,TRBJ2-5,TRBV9,TGTGCCAGCAGCGTAGGAACCAGGCCCAGCGGGAGACCAGAGACCCAGTACTTC,CASSVGTRPSGRPETQYF
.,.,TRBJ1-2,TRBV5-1,TGCGCCAGCCGCGGGGGGGGGCAAGACTATGGCTACACCTTC,CASRGGGQDYGYTF
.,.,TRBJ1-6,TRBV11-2,TGTGCCAGCAGCTCTAGAACAGGAAGGGGTTCACCCCTCCACTTT,CASSSRTGRGSPLHF
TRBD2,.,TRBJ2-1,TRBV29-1,TGCAGCGTTGAATTTTCACTAGCGGGATTGAATGAGCAGTTCTTC,CSVEFSLAGLNEQFF
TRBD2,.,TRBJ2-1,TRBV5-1,TGCGCCAGCAGCCGGGGCCTAGCGGGAGTGGATGGTGAGCAGTTCTTC,CASSRGLAGVDGEQFF
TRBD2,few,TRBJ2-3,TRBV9,TGTGCCAGCAGCTCAACTAGCGGCACCTTCCGAGGAGGCACAGATACGCAGTATTTT,CASSSTSGTFRGGTDTQYF
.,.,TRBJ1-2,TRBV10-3,TGTGCCATCAGTGAGACACAGGAGCCACTCTATGGCTACACCTTC,CAISETQEPLYGYTF
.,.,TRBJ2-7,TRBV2,TGTGCCAGCACCGTCCCGGGGTCTTACGAGCAGTACTTC,CASTVPGSYEQYF
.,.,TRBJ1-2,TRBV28,TGTGCCAGCAGGGTGGACTTCTATGGCTACACCTTC,CASRVDFYGYTF
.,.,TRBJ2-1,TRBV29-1,TGCAGCGCCGACCCTTCGGGAATGGGTGAGCAGTTCTTC,CSADPSGMGEQFF
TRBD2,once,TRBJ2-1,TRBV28,TGTGCCAGCAGTTTTCCCCTACTCTCTAGCGGGATAAGCTCCTACAATGAGCAGTTCTTC,CASSFPLLSSGISSYNEQFF
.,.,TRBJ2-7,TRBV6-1,TGTGCCAGCAGTGAAGCGTGGCAGGTCGGCCGAGAGCAGTACTTC,CASSEAWQVGREQYF
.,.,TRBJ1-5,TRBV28,TGTGCCGGCAGTTCCCGACCTCGGGCGGGACCCAATCAGCCCCAGCATTTT,CAGSSRPRAGPNQPQHF
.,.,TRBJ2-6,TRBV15,TGTGCCACCAGCAACGCCGGGACACCTGGGGCCAACGTCCTGACTTTC,CATSNAGTPGANVLTF
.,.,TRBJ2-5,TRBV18,TGTGCCAGCTCACCAAGAGGAAACCAAGAGACCCAGTACTTC,CASSPRGNQETQYF
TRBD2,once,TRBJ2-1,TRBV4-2,TGTGCCAGCAGCCGCCTGGGGGCGGGAGGACCCTACAATGAGCAGTTCTTC,CASSRLGAGGPYNEQFF
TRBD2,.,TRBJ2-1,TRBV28,TGTGCCAGCAGTTTATACGAGCGGGAGGGGTACAATGAGCAGTTCTTC,CASSLYEREGYNEQFF
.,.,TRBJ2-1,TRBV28,TGTGCCAGCATATCCTCCGGGACACCTTCCTACAATGAGCAGTTCTTC,CASISSGTPSYNEQFF
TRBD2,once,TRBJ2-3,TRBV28,TGTGCCAGCAGTCGGACTAGCGGGAGGAAGACAGATACGCAGTATTTT,CASSRTSGRKTDTQYF
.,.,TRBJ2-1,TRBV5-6,TGTGCCAGCAGCTTGGAAAAGGGACGGACTAACAATGAGCAGTTCTTC,CASSLEKGRTNNEQFF
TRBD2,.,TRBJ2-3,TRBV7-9,TGTGCCAGCAGCTTTTCGGGAGGTAAAGATACGCAGTATTTT,CASSFSGGKDTQYF
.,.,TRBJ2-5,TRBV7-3,TGTGCCAGCAGCTCGCGTGACCAAGAGACCCAGTACTTC,CASSSRDQETQYF
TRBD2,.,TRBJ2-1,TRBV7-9,TGTGCCAGCAGCTTAGGACGACTAGCCGTGTACAATGAGCAGTTCTTC,CASSLGRLAVYNEQFF
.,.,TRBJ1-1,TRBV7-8,TGTGCCAGCAGCCCTAAAGCTTTCTTT,CASSPKAFF
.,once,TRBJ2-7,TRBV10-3,TGTGCCATCAGTGAGGGCCAGGGCGGCTACGAGCAGTACTTC,CAISEGQGGYEQYF
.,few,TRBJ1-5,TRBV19,TGTGCCAGTAGTGTCGGCGGGGACGGGCAGCCCCAGCATTTT,CASSVGGDGQPQHF
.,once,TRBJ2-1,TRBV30,TGTGCCCGGACCCTCGGCGGGACCAATGAGCAGTTCTTC,CARTLGGTNEQFF
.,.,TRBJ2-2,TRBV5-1,TGCGCCAGTTACTTCACAGGGTCCACCGGGGAGCTGTTTTTT,CASYFTGSTGELFF
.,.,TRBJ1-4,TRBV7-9,TGTGCCAGCAGCTTAGATCTCAGGAATGAAAAACTGTTTTTT,CASSLDLRNEKLFF
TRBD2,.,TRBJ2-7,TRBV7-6,TGTGCCAGCAGCTTAGCTGAAAGCGGGATCTCACGGGACGAGCAGTACTTC,CASSLAESGISRDEQYF
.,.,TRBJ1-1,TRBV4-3,TGCGCCAGCAGCCAAGAAGAGGGTTTGGGTGAAGCTTTCTTT,CASSQEEGLGEAFF
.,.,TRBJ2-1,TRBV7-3,TGTGCCAGCAGCCCCCTCGCAGGGGCAGGCAACAATGAGCAGTTCTTC,CASSPLAGAGNNEQFF
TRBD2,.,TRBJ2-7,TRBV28,TGTGCCAGCACCCCCCTCGGGGCCGGGGGGGTTTACGAGCAGTACTTC,CASTPLGAGGVYEQYF
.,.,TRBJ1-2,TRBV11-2,TGTGCCAGCAGCTTTCCCGGACAGAACCCAACTGGCTACACCTTC,CASSFPGQNPTGYTF
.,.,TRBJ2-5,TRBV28,TGTGCCAGCAGCCTGGGGGGGGCGCGGGAGACCCAGTACTTC,CASSLGGARETQYF
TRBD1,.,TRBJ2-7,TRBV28,TGTGCCAGCAGTCAACCGGGACAGGGAGGCTACGAGCAGTACTTC,CASSQPGQGGYEQYF
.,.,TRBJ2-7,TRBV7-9,TGTGCCAGCAGCTTAGCACGGCCCGGGGAGCAGTACTTC,CASSLARPGEQYF
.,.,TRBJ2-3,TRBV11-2,TGTGCCAGCAGCTCGTCCTACTTAAGCACAGATACGCAGTATTTT,CASSSSYLSTDTQYF
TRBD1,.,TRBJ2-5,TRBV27,TGTGCCAGCAGTACAGGACAGGGACGCCAAGAGACCCAGTACTTC,CASSTGQGRQETQYF
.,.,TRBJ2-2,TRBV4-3,TGCGCCAGCAGCGGCCACAGGGATACGAACACCGGGGAGCTGTTTTTT,CASSGHRDTNTGELFF
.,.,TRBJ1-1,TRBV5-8,TGTGCCAGCAGCTTGGGAATTTACAGGGTTAGGATGAACACTGAAGCTTTCTTT,CASSLGIYRVRMNTEAFF
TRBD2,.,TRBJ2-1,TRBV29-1,TGCAGCGTCGATAGGACTAGCGGGAGGGCCAGGGAGCAGTTCTTC,CSVDRTSGRAREQFF
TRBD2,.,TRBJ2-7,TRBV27,TGTGCCAGCAGTTTAAGCGGGACTCCGTACGAGCAGTACTTC,CASSLSGTPYEQYF
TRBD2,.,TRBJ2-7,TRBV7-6,TGTGCCAGCAGCATGGGACTAGCGGGAGTGCATTACGAGCAGTACTTC,CASSMGLAGVHYEQYF
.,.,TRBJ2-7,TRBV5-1,TGCGCCAGCAGCTGGGCGGGGCCCTACGAGCAGTACTTC,CASSWAGPYEQYF
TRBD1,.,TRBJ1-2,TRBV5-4,TGTGCCAGCAGCCATCCTGACAGGGGCGGCGGCTACACCTTC,CASSHPDRGGGYTF
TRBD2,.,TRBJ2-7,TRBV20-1,TGCAGTGCCTCGGGGGGTTACGAGCAGTACTTC,CSASGGYEQYF